This TCR beta chain originates from a study of technical replicates of blood from several donors. TCRdb keeps only in-frame clones here, not all; method: immunoSEQ multiplex PCR. The table shows around 100,000 clones, with over 85% occurring only once. This clone was seen once. The sequence was collected from a human donor in good health. The sample comprised T cells isolated from PBMCs.

DNA of the CDR3: TGTGCCAGCACACTGCTTATGAACACTGAAGCTTTCTTT. It encodes CASTLLMNTEAFF. The J gene is TRBJ1-1, the V gene TRBV2; no definite D call. Germline V gene data show CDR1 as SNHLY and CDR2 as FYNNEI. The CDR3 is 13 residues long. Trimming cost V 7 bases and J 0 bases, with 9 bases left between them.